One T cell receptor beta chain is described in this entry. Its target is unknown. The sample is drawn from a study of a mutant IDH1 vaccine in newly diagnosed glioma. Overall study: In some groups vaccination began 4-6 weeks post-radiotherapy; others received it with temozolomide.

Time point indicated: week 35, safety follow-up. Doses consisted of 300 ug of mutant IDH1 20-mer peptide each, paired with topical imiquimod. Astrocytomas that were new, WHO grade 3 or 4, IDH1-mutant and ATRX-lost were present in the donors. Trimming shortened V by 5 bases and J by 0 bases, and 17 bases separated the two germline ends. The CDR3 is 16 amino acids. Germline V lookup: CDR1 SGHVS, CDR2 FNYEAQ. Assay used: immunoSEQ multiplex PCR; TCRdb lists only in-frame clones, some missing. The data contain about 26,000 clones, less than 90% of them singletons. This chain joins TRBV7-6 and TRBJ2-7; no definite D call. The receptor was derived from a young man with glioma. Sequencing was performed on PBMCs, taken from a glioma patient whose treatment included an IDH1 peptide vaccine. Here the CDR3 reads CASSLSPATTSYEQYF. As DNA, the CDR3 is TGTGCCAGCAGCCTAAGTCCAGCAACAACCTCCTACGAGCAGTACTTC.